The present entry profiles one TCR beta chain with its context. Germline-derived CDR1 and CDR2 are SNHLY and FYNNEI. This CDR3 has 13 amino acids. After removal of 8 bases from V and 5 bases from J, the junction contained 8 bases not matched to a gene. In the original workflow: Estimation of nucleated cell counts was performed using reference gene primer amplification. Libraries were prepared by immunoSEQ multiplex PCR; TCRdb keeps only in-frame clonotypes and omits some of them. The V and J calls and clone size are taken from that table; D and trimming were inferred from the DNA. The sample holds 200,000 to 250,000 clones, roughly 80% seen once. This sample is part of a study of blood T cell repertoires in COVID-19. Background on the study: Both acute and convalescent COVID-19 samples were obtained from the United States, Italy and Spain. Sources were T cells, B-cell-depleted T cells, or PBMCs; the material itself was cDNA or gDNA.

The rearrangement joins TRBV2 to TRBJ2-5, with 7 bases aligning to TRBD1. Sequencing used peripheral blood. The clonotype was recovered from a woman in her 70s with acute or convalescent COVID-19. Here the CDR3 DNA reads TGTGCCAGCGTCACGACAGGGCCGGAGACCCAGTACTTC. Residues: CASVTTGPETQYF.